These 14 T cell receptor beta chains were all obtained from the same sample, sequenced in a study of shared clonotypes between healthy human individuals. Naivety among CD8 cells was defined by CD45RO negativity and positive CCR7 selection, thereby excluding terminally differentiated effector memory CD45RA+ cells. Profiling relied on immunoSEQ multiplex PCR, and the TCRdb table lists in-frame clones only, not all of them. The table has just over 2,000,000 clones, approximately 95% seen once. The specimen sequenced was naive CD8+ T cells sorted from blood. These receptors all come from a man in his late teens or twenties in good health.

This rearrangement joins TRBV9 to TRBJ1-1, with D possibly TRBD1 on 5 matching bases. V was clipped by 6 bases and J by 4 bases, with 13 bases between them. The CDR3 is 13 amino acids. Germline V gives CDR1 SGDLS, CDR2 YYNGEE. The CDR3 sequence: CASNKEGITEAFF. The CDR3 nucleotides read TGTGCCAGCAACAAGGAGGGGATCACTGAAGCTTTCTTT.

This chain uses TRBV7-2 with TRBJ2-7; no reliable D call. Trimming pared 1 base from V and 3 bases from J, leaving 10 bases between. The CDR3 has 14 amino acids. Per germline, CDR1 SGHTA and CDR2 FQGNSA. CDR3 sequence (DNA): TGTGCCAGCAGCTTAGAGGGCAGTTACTACGAGCAGTACTTC. Protein product: CASSLEGSYYEQYF.

The chain combines TRBV10-3 with TRBJ2-7, with 10 bases fitting TRBD2. CDR1 and CDR2 (germline): ENHRY, SYGVKD. The length of the CDR3 is 16 residues. With 1 base clipped from V and 3 bases from J, the junction kept 6 bases outside the gene matches. The CDR3 sequence is CAISEFSSGRGYEQYF. In DNA, the CDR3 is TGTGCCATCAGTGAGTTCTCCAGCGGGAGGGGCTACGAGCAGTACTTC.

The chain carries TRBV7-2 and TRBJ2-7; 14 bases agree with TRBD2. Germline V gene sequence: CDR1 SGHTA, CDR2 FQGNSA. The CDR3 loop spans 17 amino acids. J gave up 2 bases and V 5 bases, and 8 bases lay outside the gene matches. CDR3 coding DNA: TGTGCCAGCAGCCCGGGGACTAGCGGGGGCCCCCCCTACGAGCAGTACTTC. Residues: CASSPGTSGGPPYEQYF.

The chain links TRBV5-6 to TRBJ1-2; no reliable D call. This CDR3 is built from 16 residues. Trimming pared 2 bases from V and 6 bases from J, leaving 20 bases between. Germline V CDR1 and CDR2: SGHDT, YYEEEE. The CDR3 loop reads CASSFPMERVVDGYTF. The CDR3 DNA sequence: TGTGCCAGCAGCTTTCCCATGGAGAGGGTAGTGGATGGCTACACCTTC.

V and J are TRBV9 and TRBJ2-7, with a weak D call TRBD2 (6 bases). CDR1 and CDR2 (germline): SGDLS, YYNGEE. Trimming shortened V by 4 bases and J by 0 bases, and 17 bases separated the two germline ends. There are 16 residues in the CDR3. The CDR3 nucleotides read TGTGCCAGCAGCCCTCGGGACTTCCCCAGCTCCTACGAGCAGTACTTC. Its translation: CASSPRDFPSSYEQYF.

J is TRBJ2-5 and V is TRBV4-3; the match to TRBD1 covers 8 bases. The CDR3 runs to 15 residues. CDR1 is LGHNA and CDR2 is YSLEER in the germline V gene. Germline trimming cut 2 bases from V and 5 bases from J; bases unmatched to any gene: 7. In nucleotides, the CDR3 is TGCGCCAGCAGCCAATGGCCCGGACAGGGTGAGACCCAGTACTTC. Encoded protein: CASSQWPGQGETQYF.

The rearrangement uses TRBV27 and TRBJ2-7; TRBD1 agrees at 10 bases. Germline V lookup: CDR1 MNHEY, CDR2 SMNVEV (reference sequence). V lost 3 bases and J lost 5; bases outside the gene matches: 4. The CDR3 runs to 14 residues. CDR3 sequence reads: CASSFLGTGDEQYF. Here the CDR3 DNA reads TGTGCCAGCAGTTTTTTGGGGACAGGGGACGAGCAGTACTTC.

J is TRBJ1-2 and V is TRBV6-5, with D possibly TRBD1 on 5 matching bases. V lost 7 bases and J lost 6, with 15 bases in between. The germline CDR1 and CDR2 sequences are MNHEY and SVGAGI. The CDR3 loop spans 13 amino acids. The CDR3 is CASTPAPRDGYTF. The CDR3 DNA reads as TGTGCCAGCACCCCCGCGCCCAGGGATGGCTACACCTTC.

On this clone: A read error may produce the germline difference seen at one junction end. The chain links TRBV27 to TRBJ1-5, with D unresolved. The germline V gene has CDR1 MNHEY and CDR2 SMNVEV (reference sequence). CDR3 length: 12 amino acids. The CDR3 DNA reads TGTGCCACCCGTCCGAGCAATCAGCTCCAGCATTTT. As protein: CATRPSNQLQHF.

V is TRBV2 and J is TRBJ1-4; possible D gene TRBD1, 6 bases. The length of the CDR3 is 14 residues. From germline, CDR1 is SNHLY and CDR2 FYNNEI. V lost 4 bases and J lost 7, with 13 bases in between. This CDR3 reads CASSGSGASEKLFF. The CDR3 DNA reads as TGTGCCAGCAGTGGTTCAGGGGCTAGTGAAAAACTGTTTTTT.

V and J are TRBV14 and TRBJ2-2, with D possibly called TRBD1 or TRBD2 (6 bases each). Trimming stripped 2 bases from V and 0 bases from J, with 10 bases between. Germline values: CDR1 SGHDN, CDR2 FVKESK. The CDR3 totals 16 residues. CDR3 nucleotides: TGTGCCAGCAGCCAACGGGGGCTTTCGAACACCGGGGAGCTGTTTTTT. It is translated as CASSQRGLSNTGELFF.

The genes are TRBV29-1 and TRBJ2-1; no reliable D call. The germline V and J ends were trimmed by 1 base and 5 bases, with 21 bases remaining between them. Germline CDR1 is SQVTM and CDR2 is ANQGSEA. This CDR3 has 17 amino acids. Here the CDR3 reads CSVEGGPRTPANNEQFF. The DNA for the CDR3 is TGCAGCGTTGAAGGCGGCCCGAGGACGCCAGCAAACAATGAGCAGTTCTTC.

This rearrangement joins TRBV28 to TRBJ2-1, with 9 bases aligning to TRBD1. Germline V gene data show CDR1 as MDHEN and CDR2 as SYDVKM. This CDR3 comprises 15 residues. Trimming took 2 bases from V and 5 from J; bases not matched to a gene: 4. The CDR3 coding sequence is TGTGCCAGCAGTTTAAGGGACAGGGAAAACAATGAGCAGTTCTTC. Translating it yields CASSLRDRENNEQFF. The complete variable domain, with remaining parts taken from reference TRBV28 and TRBJ2-1, reads DVKVTQSSRYLVKRTGEKVFLECVQDMDHENMFWYRQDPGLGLRLIYFSYDVKMKEKGDIPEGYSVSREKKERFSLILESASTNQTSMYLCASSLRDRENNEQFFGPGTRLTVL.